This TCR beta chain emerged from a study of cytomegalovirus exposure and HLA in healthy donors. General study results and limits: Reports indicate that TCR beta sequences accurately predicted the HLA-A and HLA-B alleles of most subjects. A later analysis associated 16,951 TCR beta sequences with HLA alleles at a 0.05 false discovery rate. A later analysis reportedly found that, within productive TCRs, an Asian-associated ancestry cluster had fewer N-insertions than the mean observed across the roughly 670 donors.

There are 12 residues in the CDR3. The junction had 4 bases not matched to a gene; V was cut back by 8 bases and J by 4 bases. From germline, CDR1 is SEHNR and CDR2 FQNEAQ (reference sequence). On this clone: Its antigen is not known.

The study ran its PCR with 60 Vbeta and 13 Jbeta primers. This table comes from immunoSEQ multiplex PCR, and its TCRdb copy is limited to in-frame clones, with some not included. The sample includes about 120,000 clones. Donors were ostensibly healthy at sampling, although undocumented immune exposures were probable. The sample taken for sequencing was PBMCs. The chain couples TRBV7-9 to TRBJ1-1; 7 bases are shared with TRBD1. This receptor was taken from a man aged 18-30 years in good health and CMV-seronegative. The chain's CDR3 is CASLRGATEAFF. The CDR3 DNA sequence: TGTGCCAGCCTCAGGGGGGCCACTGAAGCTTTCTTT.